This is a list of T cell receptor beta chains from one sample in a study of early T cells in non-severe SARS-CoV-2 infection. From the 5' RACE reads, TCRdb called clonotypes with MiXCR, one entry per CDR3 protein. The profile covers around 60,000 distinct CDR3 sequences, with under 15% appearing a single time and around 4.5% taken by the ten largest. Sequencing input: whole blood. The receptor set was obtained from an adult who was a healthcare worker with PCR-confirmed SARS-CoV-2 infection or an uninfected control (not recorded which). Both conserved end residues are part of each CDR3. The order of the fields is D gene, clone size, J gene, V gene, CDR3 DNA, CDR3 protein. A D gene is named only where the DNA matches it firmly. Size values are once, few and many counts, or a class for expanded clones, and some rows have none.

D gene: -
clone size: many
J gene: TRBJ1-1
V gene: TRBV13
CDR3 DNA: TGTGCCAGCAGCTTAGGCCCTAACACTGAAGCTTTCTTT
CDR3 protein: CASSLGPNTEAFF

D gene: -
clone size: -
J gene: TRBJ1-2
V gene: TRBV28
CDR3 DNA: TGTGCCAGCAGTATGACAAGGGGGTATGGCTACACCTTC
CDR3 protein: CASSMTRGYGYTF

D gene: -
clone size: many
J gene: TRBJ1-1
V gene: TRBV7-2
CDR3 DNA: TGTGCCAGCAGCCCGACGGACAGGAACACTGAAGCTTTCTTT
CDR3 protein: CASSPTDRNTEAFF

D gene: -
clone size: many
J gene: TRBJ1-4
V gene: TRBV19
CDR3 DNA: TGTGCCAGTAGTACCCGGACGGGAAAACTGTTTTTT
CDR3 protein: CASSTRTGKLFF

D gene: -
clone size: -
J gene: TRBJ2-2
V gene: TRBV5-1
CDR3 DNA: TGCGCCAGCAGCTTGGTCCGTCTCGGGGAGCTGTTTTTT
CDR3 protein: CASSLVRLGELFF

D gene: TRBD1
clone size: many
J gene: TRBJ1-2
V gene: TRBV12-3/TRBV12-4
CDR3 DNA: TGTGCCAGCAGTACAGGGGTCGGCTATGGCTACACCTTC
CDR3 protein: CASSTGVGYGYTF

D gene: -
clone size: few
J gene: TRBJ1-6
V gene: TRBV20-1
CDR3 DNA: TGCAGTGCTAGAGAGGCCCGGAATAATTCACCCCTCCACTTT
CDR3 protein: CSAREARNNSPLHF

D gene: -
clone size: many
J gene: TRBJ1-2
V gene: TRBV29-1
CDR3 DNA: TGCAGCGTTGGGACGGAACCCTATGGCTACACCTTC
CDR3 protein: CSVGTEPYGYTF

D gene: -
clone size: -
J gene: TRBJ1-2
V gene: TRBV12-5
CDR3 DNA: TGTGCTAGTGGTTTAGGGGGGGCACCTTATGGCTACACCTTC
CDR3 protein: CASGLGGAPYGYTF

D gene: -
clone size: -
J gene: TRBJ2-7
V gene: TRBV2
CDR3 DNA: TGTGCCAGCAGTGAGCTAAACTCCCCCGTCTACGAGCAGTACTTC
CDR3 protein: CASSELNSPVYEQYF

D gene: -
clone size: -
J gene: TRBJ2-3
V gene: TRBV27
CDR3 DNA: TGTGCCAGAAGCACAGATACGCAGTATTTT
CDR3 protein: CARSTDTQYF

D gene: -
clone size: many
J gene: TRBJ2-5
V gene: TRBV18
CDR3 DNA: TGTGCCAGCTCACCGGGTGCGGGGACAGAGACCCAGTACTTC
CDR3 protein: CASSPGAGTETQYF

D gene: TRBD1
clone size: many
J gene: TRBJ1-5
V gene: TRBV6-1
CDR3 DNA: TGTGCCAGCAATCTGGGACAGGGGGGAAGTCAGCCCCAGCATTTT
CDR3 protein: CASNLGQGGSQPQHF

D gene: -
clone size: many
J gene: TRBJ1-1
V gene: TRBV11-2
CDR3 DNA: TGTGCCAGCAGCCTCAACGGGCCGAGCACTGAAGCTTTCTTT
CDR3 protein: CASSLNGPSTEAFF

D gene: TRBD1
clone size: -
J gene: TRBJ2-1
V gene: TRBV2
CDR3 DNA: TGTGCCAGCAGTGAAGGGACAGGGGCATACAATGAGCAGTTCTTC
CDR3 protein: CASSEGTGAYNEQFF

D gene: TRBD2
clone size: few
J gene: TRBJ2-1
V gene: TRBV29-1
CDR3 DNA: TGCAGCGTTGAATTTGCGGGGGCCTACAATGAGCAGTTCTTC
CDR3 protein: CSVEFAGAYNEQFF

D gene: -
clone size: few
J gene: TRBJ1-5
V gene: TRBV28
CDR3 DNA: TGTGCCAGCAGAACCCTTGGGGCGGGACATAGCAATCAGCCCCAGCATTTT
CDR3 protein: CASRTLGAGHSNQPQHF

D gene: -
clone size: -
J gene: TRBJ2-7
V gene: TRBV7-2
CDR3 DNA: TGTGCCAGCAGCTTACAGCACGGAGGCGAGCAGTACTTC
CDR3 protein: CASSLQHGGEQYF

D gene: TRBD1
clone size: few
J gene: TRBJ1-2
V gene: TRBV7-9
CDR3 DNA: TGTGCCAGCAGCTTAGCACAGGGGCCTATAGACTATGGCTACACCTTC
CDR3 protein: CASSLAQGPIDYGYTF

D gene: TRBD2
clone size: many
J gene: TRBJ2-7
V gene: TRBV5-6
CDR3 DNA: TGTGCCAGCAGTTGGCCGATGACTAGCGCCGAGCAGTACTTC
CDR3 protein: CASSWPMTSAEQYF

D gene: TRBD2
clone size: few
J gene: TRBJ2-7
V gene: TRBV5-1
CDR3 DNA: TGCGCCAGCAGAGCGGGACTAGCGGTTTACGAGCAGTACTTC
CDR3 protein: CASRAGLAVYEQYF

D gene: -
clone size: -
J gene: TRBJ2-7
V gene: TRBV28
CDR3 DNA: TGTGCCAGCAGGATGGGGTCCTACGAGCAGTACTTC
CDR3 protein: CASRMGSYEQYF

D gene: -
clone size: -
J gene: TRBJ1-5
V gene: TRBV27
CDR3 DNA: TGTGCCAGCAGTTCTCTACAGGACAGCACCTACAATCAGCCCCAGCATTTT
CDR3 protein: CASSSLQDSTYNQPQHF

D gene: TRBD1
clone size: few
J gene: TRBJ2-7
V gene: TRBV2
CDR3 DNA: TGTGCCAGCATTACTGACAGGGCTGACTACGAGCAGTACTTC
CDR3 protein: CASITDRADYEQYF

D gene: TRBD2
clone size: few
J gene: TRBJ2-5
V gene: TRBV20-1
CDR3 DNA: TGCAGTGCAATAGCGGGAACGTACCAAGAGACCCAGTACTTC
CDR3 protein: CSAIAGTYQETQYF

D gene: -
clone size: few
J gene: TRBJ2-6
V gene: TRBV7-9
CDR3 DNA: TGTGCCAGCAGCTTAGCCATGAGCTCTGGGGCCAACGTCCTGACTTTC
CDR3 protein: CASSLAMSSGANVLTF

D gene: -
clone size: few
J gene: TRBJ1-5
V gene: TRBV20-1
CDR3 DNA: TGCAGTGCTAGAGCCACAGGGCAGCCCCAGCATTTT
CDR3 protein: CSARATGQPQHF

D gene: TRBD2
clone size: many
J gene: TRBJ2-5
V gene: TRBV15
CDR3 DNA: TGTGCCACCAGCAGCCCTAGCGGGACGTACCAAGAGACCCAGTACTTC
CDR3 protein: CATSSPSGTYQETQYF

D gene: -
clone size: many
J gene: TRBJ2-5
V gene: TRBV12-3/TRBV12-4
CDR3 DNA: TGTGCCAGCAGTTTCGTCCTAGCCCAAGAGACCCAGTACTTC
CDR3 protein: CASSFVLAQETQYF

D gene: -
clone size: -
J gene: TRBJ1-2
V gene: TRBV29-1
CDR3 DNA: TGCAGCGTTCCGGCGAGGGACTACTATGGCTACACCTTC
CDR3 protein: CSVPARDYYGYTF

D gene: -
clone size: few
J gene: TRBJ2-5
V gene: TRBV7-9
CDR3 DNA: TGTGCCAGCAGCTTAGAGTTGGAGGAGACCCAGTACTTC
CDR3 protein: CASSLELEETQYF

D gene: TRBD2
clone size: many
J gene: TRBJ2-1
V gene: TRBV7-2
CDR3 DNA: TGTGCCAGCAGCTTAACTAGCGGGCGGGAGCAGTTCTTC
CDR3 protein: CASSLTSGREQFF

D gene: -
clone size: -
J gene: TRBJ2-3
V gene: TRBV20-1
CDR3 DNA: TGCAGTGCTGGACGAGACTCCCAAAGCACAGATACGCAGTATTTT
CDR3 protein: CSAGRDSQSTDTQYF

D gene: TRBD1
clone size: many
J gene: TRBJ2-2
V gene: TRBV27
CDR3 DNA: TGTGCCAGCAGTCCCCGGGACAGGGCTACCGGGGAGCTGTTTTTT
CDR3 protein: CASSPRDRATGELFF

D gene: TRBD2
clone size: -
J gene: TRBJ2-5
V gene: TRBV7-2
CDR3 DNA: TGTGCCAGCAGCTTCCCTAGCGGGGGGGGCGTCCAGTACTTC
CDR3 protein: CASSFPSGGGVQYF

D gene: -
clone size: medium-sized
J gene: TRBJ2-6
V gene: TRBV4-3
CDR3 DNA: TGCGCCAGCAGCCCAGAGACTGGTTCTGGGGCCAACGTCCTGACTTTC
CDR3 protein: CASSPETGSGANVLTF

D gene: -
clone size: -
J gene: TRBJ2-1
V gene: TRBV7-9
CDR3 DNA: TGTGCCAGCAGCAAAAAGACAGGAAGATCCTACAATGAGCAGTTCTTC
CDR3 protein: CASSKKTGRSYNEQFF

D gene: -
clone size: many
J gene: TRBJ2-1
V gene: TRBV7-2
CDR3 DNA: TGTGCCAGCAGGCGGCTAACCTCCTACAATGAGCAGTTCTTC
CDR3 protein: CASRRLTSYNEQFF

D gene: -
clone size: medium-sized
J gene: TRBJ2-7
V gene: TRBV10-3
CDR3 DNA: TGTGCCACGACCGGGACCCCCAGGGCCTACGAGCAGTACTTC
CDR3 protein: CATTGTPRAYEQYF

D gene: TRBD2
clone size: -
J gene: TRBJ2-3
V gene: TRBV7-9
CDR3 DNA: TGTGCCAGCAGCTTCGGACTAGCGGGGGGCAGCACAGATACGCAGTATTTT
CDR3 protein: CASSFGLAGGSTDTQYF

D gene: TRBD1
clone size: many
J gene: TRBJ2-3
V gene: TRBV12-3/TRBV12-4
CDR3 DNA: TGTGCCAGCAGGAACCGACAGGGGCTCATAGATACGCAGTATTTT
CDR3 protein: CASRNRQGLIDTQYF

D gene: -
clone size: -
J gene: TRBJ2-7
V gene: TRBV7-6
CDR3 DNA: TGTGCCAGCAGCCCACGAAGGGGCCAAGCCTACGAGCAGTACTTC
CDR3 protein: CASSPRRGQAYEQYF

D gene: TRBD1
clone size: -
J gene: TRBJ1-4
V gene: TRBV18
CDR3 DNA: TGTGCCAGCTCACCCGAAACAGGGGCAACTAATGAAAAACTGTTTTTT
CDR3 protein: CASSPETGATNEKLFF

D gene: TRBD1
clone size: -
J gene: TRBJ2-7
V gene: TRBV7-9
CDR3 DNA: TGTGCCAGCAGCCAGACAGGGGGCGTCTCCGAGCAGTACTTC
CDR3 protein: CASSQTGGVSEQYF

D gene: -
clone size: many
J gene: TRBJ1-1
V gene: TRBV5-1
CDR3 DNA: TGCGCCAGCAGCTCCTCGACAGGATCAAACACTGAAGCTTTCTTT
CDR3 protein: CASSSSTGSNTEAFF

D gene: -
clone size: many
J gene: TRBJ1-6
V gene: TRBV4-3
CDR3 DNA: TGCGCCAGCAGCCAAGAGGCTAATTCACCCCTCCACTTT
CDR3 protein: CASSQEANSPLHF

D gene: -
clone size: few
J gene: TRBJ2-2
V gene: TRBV3-1
CDR3 DNA: TGTGCCAGCAGCCCGCAGACAGGGACTGGGGAGCTGTTTTTT
CDR3 protein: CASSPQTGTGELFF

D gene: -
clone size: many
J gene: TRBJ2-7
V gene: TRBV5-4
CDR3 DNA: TGTGCCAGCAGCCCGGGGAGTCCCGGGGTTACCGCCTACGAGCAGTACTTC
CDR3 protein: CASSPGSPGVTAYEQYF

D gene: TRBD2
clone size: -
J gene: TRBJ2-1
V gene: TRBV7-9
CDR3 DNA: TGTGCCAGCACCGGTAGCGGGTCTGAGCAGTTCTTC
CDR3 protein: CASTGSGSEQFF

D gene: TRBD1
clone size: -
J gene: TRBJ2-7
V gene: TRBV5-6
CDR3 DNA: TGTGCCAGCAGCGGGGCCGGGACAGCTTACTACGAGCAGTACTTC
CDR3 protein: CASSGAGTAYYEQYF

D gene: -
clone size: -
J gene: TRBJ2-7
V gene: TRBV20-1
CDR3 DNA: TGCAGTGCCCGAATAGAGTGGGACTACGAGCAGTACTTC
CDR3 protein: CSARIEWDYEQYF